The clone carrying this T cell receptor beta chain has just a few counts. No antigen is known for it. The sample comes from a study of response to subunit inactivated influenza vaccine. TCRdb ran MiXCR on the RT-PCR reads and lists one entry per CDR3 protein. Among about 780,000 distinct CDR3 sequences, about 18% were seen once, and the ten largest hold approximately 10%. Overall study findings and caveats: The authors suggested that few new T cells are recruited per seasonal influenza vaccination.

Unmatched junction bases numbered 3, after V lost 0 bases and J lost 3 bases. CDR3 size: 15 residues. Germline V CDR1 and CDR2: MNHEY, SMNVEV (reference sequence). The input for sequencing was PBMCs from blood, taken more than 4 days after vaccination. The V call is TRBV27, the J call TRBJ2-3; 7 bases are shared with TRBD2. The clonotype was recovered from a man aged 45-65 years who received an inactivated influenza vaccine. The CDR3 here is CASSLSWGGTDTQYF. The CDR3 coding sequence is TGTGCCAGCAGTTTATCGTGGGGGGGGACAGATACGCAGTATTTT.